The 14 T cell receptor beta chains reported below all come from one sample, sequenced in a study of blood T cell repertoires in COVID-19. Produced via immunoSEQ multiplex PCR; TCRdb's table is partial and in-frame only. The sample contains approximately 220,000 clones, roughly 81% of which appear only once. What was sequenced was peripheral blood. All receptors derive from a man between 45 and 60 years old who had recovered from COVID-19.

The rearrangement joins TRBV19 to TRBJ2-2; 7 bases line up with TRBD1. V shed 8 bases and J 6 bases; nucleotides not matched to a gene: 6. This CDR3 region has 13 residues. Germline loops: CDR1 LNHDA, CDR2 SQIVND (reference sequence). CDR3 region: CASGRQGPGELFF. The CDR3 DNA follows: TGTGCCAGTGGAAGACAGGGCCCCGGGGAGCTGTTTTTT.

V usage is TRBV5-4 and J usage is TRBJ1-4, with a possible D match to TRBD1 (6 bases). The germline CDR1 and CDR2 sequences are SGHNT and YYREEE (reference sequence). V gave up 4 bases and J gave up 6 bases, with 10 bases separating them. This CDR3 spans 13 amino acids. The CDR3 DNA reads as TGTGCCAGCAGCGGAGGGGGGGATGAAAAACTGTTTTTT. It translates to CASSGGGDEKLFF. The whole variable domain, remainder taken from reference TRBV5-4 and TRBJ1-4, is ETGVTQSPTHLIKTRGQQVTLRCSSQSGHNTVSWYQQALGQGPQFIFQYYREEENGRGNFPPRFSGLQFPNYSSELNVNALELDDSALYLCASSGGGDEKLFFGSGTQLSVL.

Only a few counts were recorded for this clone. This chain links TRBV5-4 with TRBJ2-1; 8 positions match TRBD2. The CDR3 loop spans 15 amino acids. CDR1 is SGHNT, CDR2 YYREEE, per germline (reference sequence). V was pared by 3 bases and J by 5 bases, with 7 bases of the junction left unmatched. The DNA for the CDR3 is TGTGCCAGCAGCTCCCCTGGCGGGAGGAACAATGAGCAGTTCTTC. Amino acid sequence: CASSSPGGRNNEQFF.

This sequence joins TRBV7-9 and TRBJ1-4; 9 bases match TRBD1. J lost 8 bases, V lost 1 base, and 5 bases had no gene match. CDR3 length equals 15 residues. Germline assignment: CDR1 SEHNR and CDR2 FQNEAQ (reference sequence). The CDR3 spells CASSLGDREREKLFF. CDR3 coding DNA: TGTGCCAGCAGCTTAGGGGACAGGGAGAGGGAAAAACTGTTTTTT.

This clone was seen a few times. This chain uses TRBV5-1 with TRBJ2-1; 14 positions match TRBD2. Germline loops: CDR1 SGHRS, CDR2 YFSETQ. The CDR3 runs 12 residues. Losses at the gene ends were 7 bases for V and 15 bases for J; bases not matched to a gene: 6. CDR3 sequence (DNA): TGCGCCAGCTACGGGACTAGCGGGAGTTGGTTCTTC. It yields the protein CASYGTSGSWFF.

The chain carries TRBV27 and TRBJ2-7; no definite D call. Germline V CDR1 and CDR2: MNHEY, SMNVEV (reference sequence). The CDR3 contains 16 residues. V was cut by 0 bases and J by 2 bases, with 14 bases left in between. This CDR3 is CASSLSASYSPYEQYF. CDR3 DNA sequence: TGTGCCAGCAGTTTATCCGCCTCTTACTCTCCCTACGAGCAGTACTTC.

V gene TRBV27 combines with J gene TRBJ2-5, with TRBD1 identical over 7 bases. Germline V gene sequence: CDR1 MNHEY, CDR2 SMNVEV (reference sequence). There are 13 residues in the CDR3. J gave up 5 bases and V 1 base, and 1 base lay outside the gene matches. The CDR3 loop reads CASSLFRGETQYF. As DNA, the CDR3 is TGTGCCAGCAGTTTATTCAGGGGGGAGACCCAGTACTTC.

The DNA for the CDR3 is TGTGCCAGCAGTTTCCCGGGTCCTTCTTTTTCCTACAATGAGCAGTTCTTC. Translation gives CASSFPGPSFSYNEQFF. This chain connects TRBV27 to TRBJ2-1; D is undetermined. The V end was cut by 3 bases, the J end by 1 base, with 16 bases between. The CDR3 is made up of 17 amino acids. The germline V gene has CDR1 MNHEY and CDR2 SMNVEV (reference sequence).

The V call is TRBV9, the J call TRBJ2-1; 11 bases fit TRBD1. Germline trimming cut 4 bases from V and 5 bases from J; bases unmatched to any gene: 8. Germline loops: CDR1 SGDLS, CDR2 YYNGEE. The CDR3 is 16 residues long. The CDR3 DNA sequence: TGTGCCAGCAGCACCCGGACAGGGGGCCCGAACAATGAGCAGTTCTTC. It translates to CASSTRTGGPNNEQFF.

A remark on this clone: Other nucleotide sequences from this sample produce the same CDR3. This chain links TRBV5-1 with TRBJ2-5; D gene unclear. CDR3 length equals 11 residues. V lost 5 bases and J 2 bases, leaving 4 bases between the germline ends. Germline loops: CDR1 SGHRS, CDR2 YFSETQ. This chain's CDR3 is CASSSQETQYF. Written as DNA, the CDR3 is TGCGCCAGCAGTTCACAAGAGACCCAGTACTTC.

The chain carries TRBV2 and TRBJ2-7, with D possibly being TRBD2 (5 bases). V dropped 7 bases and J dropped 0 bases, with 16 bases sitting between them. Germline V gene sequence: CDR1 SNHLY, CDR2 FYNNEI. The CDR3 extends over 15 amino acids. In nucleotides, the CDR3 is TGTGCCAGCACGGAGGTTCTAGGGTCCTCCTACGAGCAGTACTTC. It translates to CASTEVLGSSYEQYF.

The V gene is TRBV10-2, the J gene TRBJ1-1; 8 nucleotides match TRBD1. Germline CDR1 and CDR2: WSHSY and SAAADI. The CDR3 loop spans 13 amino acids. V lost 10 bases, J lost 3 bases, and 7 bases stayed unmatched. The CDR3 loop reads CATRTGRYTEAFF. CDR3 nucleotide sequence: TGCGCCACCCGGACAGGGAGGTACACTGAAGCTTTCTTT.

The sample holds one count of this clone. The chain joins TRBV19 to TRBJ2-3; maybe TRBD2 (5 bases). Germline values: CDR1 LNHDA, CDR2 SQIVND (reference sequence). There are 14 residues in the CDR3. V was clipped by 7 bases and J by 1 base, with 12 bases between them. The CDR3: CASKEVGRTDTQYF. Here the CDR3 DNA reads TGTGCCAGTAAGGAGGTCGGGCGCACAGATACGCAGTATTTT.

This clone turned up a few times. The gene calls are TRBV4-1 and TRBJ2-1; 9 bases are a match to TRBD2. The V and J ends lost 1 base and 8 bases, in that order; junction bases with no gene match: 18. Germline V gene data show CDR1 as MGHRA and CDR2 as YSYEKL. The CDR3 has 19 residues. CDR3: CASSQGLSGLAILRDEQFF. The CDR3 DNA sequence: TGCGCCAGCAGCCAAGGTCTTTCAGGACTAGCGATACTTCGGGATGAGCAGTTCTTC.